The rows below give T cell receptor beta chains drawn from one sample of a study of cytomegalovirus exposure and HLA in healthy donors. Generated by immunoSEQ multiplex PCR, the TCRdb table keeps only in-frame clones and is missing some. The sample shows hundreds of thousands of clones, 60% to 80% of them seen only once. Sequencing was carried out using PBMCs. The receptors here all came from a young woman in good health and CMV-seronegative. The CDR3 runs from the conserved cysteine through the conserved F or W. A D gene is named only where the DNA matches it firmly. Size values are once, few and many counts, or a class for expanded clones, and some rows have none.

J gene: TRBJ2-1
V gene: TRBV9
clone size: -
D gene: -
CDR3 DNA: TGTGCCAGCAGCGTATCTTCACTTACCCAGGGCCACAATGAGCAGTTCTTC
CDR3 protein: CASSVSSLTQGHNEQFF

J gene: TRBJ2-1
V gene: TRBV9
clone size: -
D gene: TRBD2
CDR3 DNA: TGTGCCAGCAGCCTCTTAGCGGGGGGGTACAATGAGCAGTTCTTC
CDR3 protein: CASSLLAGGYNEQFF

J gene: TRBJ2-3
V gene: TRBV7-9
clone size: -
D gene: TRBD2
CDR3 DNA: TGTGCCAGCAGCTTAAATGCGCGGGGGAGCACAGATACGCAGTATTTT
CDR3 protein: CASSLNARGSTDTQYF

J gene: TRBJ2-5
V gene: TRBV15
clone size: -
D gene: -
CDR3 DNA: TGTGCCACCTCCAGGGGGAGCGGGAGTATAGGAGAGACCCAGTACTTC
CDR3 protein: CATSRGSGSIGETQYF

J gene: TRBJ1-1
V gene: TRBV10-3
clone size: -
D gene: TRBD1
CDR3 DNA: TGTGCCATCAGTGAGACACAGGGGATGGACACTGAAGCTTTCTTT
CDR3 protein: CAISETQGMDTEAFF

J gene: TRBJ2-7
V gene: TRBV6-6
clone size: -
D gene: -
CDR3 DNA: TGTGCCATCAGTGAGTCGACAACCTACGAGCAGTACTTC
CDR3 protein: CAISESTTYEQYF

J gene: TRBJ1-1
V gene: TRBV6-5
clone size: -
D gene: TRBD1
CDR3 DNA: TGTGCCAGCAGTGAAGGGGGCGGGGTCACTGAAGCTTTCTTT
CDR3 protein: CASSEGGGVTEAFF

J gene: TRBJ1-2
V gene: TRBV5-6
clone size: -
D gene: -
CDR3 DNA: TGTGCCAGCAGCTTGGGACAGCCTTCGCGTGGCTACACCTTC
CDR3 protein: CASSLGQPSRGYTF

J gene: TRBJ2-7
V gene: TRBV5-5
clone size: -
D gene: -
CDR3 DNA: TGTGCCAGCAGCTTGGGACAGGAATCCTACGAGCAGTACTTC
CDR3 protein: CASSLGQESYEQYF

J gene: TRBJ1-1
V gene: TRBV7-9
clone size: -
D gene: -
CDR3 DNA: TGTGCCAGCAGCTTAGCGCAACCGGGGGGGACTGAAGCTTTCTTT
CDR3 protein: CASSLAQPGGTEAFF

J gene: TRBJ2-1
V gene: TRBV15
clone size: few
D gene: TRBD1
CDR3 DNA: TGTGCCACCAGCAGAGAGGGACAGGGTATAAAGCAGTTCTTC
CDR3 protein: CATSREGQGIKQFF

J gene: TRBJ1-4
V gene: TRBV5-1
clone size: -
D gene: TRBD1
CDR3 DNA: TGCGCCAGCAGCTTGGGACAGGGGCGGAATAATGAAAAACTGTTTTTT
CDR3 protein: CASSLGQGRNNEKLFF

J gene: TRBJ1-2
V gene: TRBV7-9
clone size: once
D gene: -
CDR3 DNA: TGTTCCAGCAGCTTCAGCAACAGCTTGGCCTATGGCTACACCTTC
CDR3 protein: CSSSFSNSLAYGYTF

J gene: TRBJ2-7
V gene: TRBV9
clone size: few
D gene: -
CDR3 DNA: TGTGCCAGCAGCGTAGATCCATCCTACGAGCAGTACTTC
CDR3 protein: CASSVDPSYEQYF

J gene: TRBJ1-1
V gene: TRBV6-5
clone size: once
D gene: TRBD1
CDR3 DNA: TGTGCCAGCCTTCGACCGGGACAGTGGAACACTGAAGCTTTCTTT
CDR3 protein: CASLRPGQWNTEAFF

J gene: TRBJ1-1
V gene: TRBV6-1
clone size: -
D gene: TRBD1
CDR3 DNA: TGTGCCAGCAGTGTAAAGGACAGGGGCCGTCACGACACTGAAGCTTTCTTT
CDR3 protein: CASSVKDRGRHDTEAFF

J gene: TRBJ2-7
V gene: TRBV7-2
clone size: -
D gene: TRBD1
CDR3 DNA: TGTGCCAGCAGCCGGGACAGGGCCGCGCTTATCATCCAGTACTTC
CDR3 protein: CASSRDRAALIIQYF

J gene: TRBJ2-6
V gene: TRBV30
clone size: -
D gene: TRBD1
CDR3 DNA: TGTGCCTGCGGTTCGGACAGGTTATCTGTCCTGACTTTC
CDR3 protein: CACGSDRLSVLTF

J gene: TRBJ2-7
V gene: TRBV5-5
clone size: few
D gene: TRBD1
CDR3 DNA: TGTGCCAGCAGCTTTTGGGACAGGGGGCCTTCCGAGCAGTACTTC
CDR3 protein: CASSFWDRGPSEQYF

J gene: TRBJ1-1
V gene: TRBV29-1
clone size: -
D gene: -
CDR3 DNA: TGCAGCGGGGGAGGCGAGTCAGCTGAAGCTTTCTTT
CDR3 protein: CSGGGESAEAFF

J gene: TRBJ2-2
V gene: TRBV5-1
clone size: -
D gene: -
CDR3 DNA: TGCGCCAGCAGCCCAGGGGTCGGTAGAGGGCTCACCGGGGAGCTGTTTTTT
CDR3 protein: CASSPGVGRGLTGELFF

J gene: TRBJ2-5
V gene: TRBV29-1
clone size: -
D gene: -
CDR3 DNA: TGCAGCGTCGAACAGCCGGACCCAGGGGGGGAGACCCAGTACTTC
CDR3 protein: CSVEQPDPGGETQYF

J gene: TRBJ2-4
V gene: TRBV30
clone size: -
D gene: -
CDR3 DNA: TGTGCCTGGAGTACCAGGCTAAACATTCAGTACTTC
CDR3 protein: CAWSTRLNIQYF

J gene: TRBJ2-1
V gene: TRBV30
clone size: -
D gene: TRBD2
CDR3 DNA: TGTGCCTGGACTAGCGGGAGGCATCTCCCGTTCTTC
CDR3 protein: CAWTSGRHLPFF

J gene: TRBJ1-4
V gene: TRBV6-5
clone size: -
D gene: -
CDR3 DNA: TGTGCCAGCAGTAGGGCTCAGGGGGAAAAACTGTTTTTT
CDR3 protein: CASSRAQGEKLFF

J gene: TRBJ2-7
V gene: TRBV5-6
clone size: -
D gene: TRBD1
CDR3 DNA: TGTGCCAGCAGCCGATTCCGGGGACAGGGAGCCTACGAGCAGTACTTC
CDR3 protein: CASSRFRGQGAYEQYF

J gene: TRBJ1-1
V gene: TRBV23-1
clone size: -
D gene: TRBD1
CDR3 DNA: TGCGCCAGCAGTCATCTCAGGGGGAAAGAGAGCACTGAAGCTTTCTTT
CDR3 protein: CASSHLRGKESTEAFF

J gene: TRBJ1-1
V gene: TRBV9
clone size: -
D gene: TRBD1
CDR3 DNA: TGTGCCAGCAGCGTAGGGGGACAGATGAACACTGAAGCTTTCTTT
CDR3 protein: CASSVGGQMNTEAFF

J gene: TRBJ2-3
V gene: TRBV19
clone size: -
D gene: -
CDR3 DNA: TGTGCCAGTAGTATGTGGAGCGGGCAGGCGACAGATACGCAGTATTTT
CDR3 protein: CASSMWSGQATDTQYF

J gene: TRBJ2-7
V gene: TRBV7-9
clone size: -
D gene: -
CDR3 DNA: TGTTCCAGCAGCTTAGCACTAGCATTCGAGCAGTACTTC
CDR3 protein: CSSSLALAFEQYF

J gene: TRBJ2-3
V gene: TRBV19
clone size: -
D gene: TRBD1
CDR3 DNA: TGTGCCAGTAGGGGGCGGGACAGGGGCACAGATACGCAGTATTTT
CDR3 protein: CASRGRDRGTDTQYF

J gene: TRBJ2-7
V gene: TRBV19
clone size: -
D gene: TRBD2
CDR3 DNA: TGTGCCAGTAGTATAGGTACTAGCGGGGGAAACTACGAGCAGTACTTC
CDR3 protein: CASSIGTSGGNYEQYF

J gene: TRBJ2-2
V gene: TRBV27
clone size: -
D gene: -
CDR3 DNA: TGTGCCAGCAGTTTCCTCGGTAGGGGCGGGGAGCTGTTTTTT
CDR3 protein: CASSFLGRGGELFF

J gene: TRBJ2-1
V gene: TRBV11-2
clone size: -
D gene: -
CDR3 DNA: TGTGCCAGCAGCTCAGTGGTCTCCTACAATGAGCAGTTCTTC
CDR3 protein: CASSSVVSYNEQFF

J gene: TRBJ2-5
V gene: TRBV6-5
clone size: -
D gene: TRBD2
CDR3 DNA: TGTGCCAGCAGCCCCCTAGCGGGAGAAGAGACCCAGTACTTC
CDR3 protein: CASSPLAGEETQYF

J gene: TRBJ1-1
V gene: TRBV19
clone size: -
D gene: TRBD1
CDR3 DNA: TGTGCCAGTAGTACCGGGACAGAGGGTAACACTGAAGCTTTCTTT
CDR3 protein: CASSTGTEGNTEAFF

J gene: TRBJ2-5
V gene: TRBV6-5
clone size: -
D gene: TRBD2
CDR3 DNA: TGTGCCAGCAGTTACCTAGCGGGGCCCCAAGAGACCCAGTACTTC
CDR3 protein: CASSYLAGPQETQYF

J gene: TRBJ2-1
V gene: TRBV5-1
clone size: -
D gene: -
CDR3 DNA: TGCGCCAGCAGCCCCCCCGGGACATATAATGAGCAGTTCTTC
CDR3 protein: CASSPPGTYNEQFF

J gene: TRBJ2-1
V gene: TRBV18
clone size: -
D gene: -
CDR3 DNA: TGTGCCAGCTCATCGCTGTTGAGCGGGCACGATTCCTACAATGAGCAGTTCTTC
CDR3 protein: CASSSLLSGHDSYNEQFF

J gene: TRBJ1-6
V gene: TRBV27
clone size: -
D gene: -
CDR3 DNA: TGTGCCAGCAGTTTGGTCAGCAGGTCACCCCTCCACTTT
CDR3 protein: CASSLVSRSPLHF

J gene: TRBJ2-4
V gene: TRBV7-9
clone size: -
D gene: -
CDR3 DNA: TGTGCCAGCAGCTTCGGCCGGGGGTTTGGCTTGTACTTC
CDR3 protein: CASSFGRGFGLYF

J gene: TRBJ2-5
V gene: TRBV7-9
clone size: -
D gene: TRBD1
CDR3 DNA: TGTGCCAGCAGCTTGACCGGGACAGGGGAAGAGACCCAGTACTTC
CDR3 protein: CASSLTGTGEETQYF

J gene: TRBJ1-1
V gene: TRBV5-1
clone size: few
D gene: TRBD1
CDR3 DNA: TGCGCCAGCAGCCGGGACAGGGGGAACACTGAAGCTTTCTTT
CDR3 protein: CASSRDRGNTEAFF

J gene: TRBJ2-3
V gene: TRBV5-4
clone size: -
D gene: TRBD2
CDR3 DNA: TGTGCCAGCAGCCAAGGCCCGACTAGCGGGGGGGCCGCAGATACGCAGTATTTT
CDR3 protein: CASSQGPTSGGAADTQYF